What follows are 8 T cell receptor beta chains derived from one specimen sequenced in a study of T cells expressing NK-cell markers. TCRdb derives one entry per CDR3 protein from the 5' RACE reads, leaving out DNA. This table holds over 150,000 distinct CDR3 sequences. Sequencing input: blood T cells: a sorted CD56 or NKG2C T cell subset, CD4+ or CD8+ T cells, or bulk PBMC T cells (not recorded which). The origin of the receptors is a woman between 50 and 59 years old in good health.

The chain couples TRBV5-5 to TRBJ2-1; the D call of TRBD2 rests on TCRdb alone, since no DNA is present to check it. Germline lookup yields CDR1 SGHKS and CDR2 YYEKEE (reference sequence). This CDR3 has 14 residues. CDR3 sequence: CASSQAGGYNEQFF.

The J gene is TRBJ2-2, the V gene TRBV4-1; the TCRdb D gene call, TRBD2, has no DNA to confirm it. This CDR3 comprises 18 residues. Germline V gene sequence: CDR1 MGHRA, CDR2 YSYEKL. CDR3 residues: CASSQGHGAGPNTGELFF.

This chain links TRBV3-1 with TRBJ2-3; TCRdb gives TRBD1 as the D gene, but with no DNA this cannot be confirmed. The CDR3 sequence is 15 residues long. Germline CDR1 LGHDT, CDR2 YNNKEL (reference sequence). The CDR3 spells CASSQGTVLTDTQYF.

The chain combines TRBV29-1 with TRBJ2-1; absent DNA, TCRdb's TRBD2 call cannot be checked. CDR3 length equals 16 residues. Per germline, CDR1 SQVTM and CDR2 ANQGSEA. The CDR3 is CSGQGTSGRRGNEQFF.

CDR3 protein: CSGTGISTDTQYF. This chain links TRBV29-1 with TRBJ2-3; with no DNA, the TCRdb D assignment of TRBD1 cannot be verified. CDR3 length: 13 amino acids. Germline assignment: CDR1 SQVTM and CDR2 ANQGSEA.

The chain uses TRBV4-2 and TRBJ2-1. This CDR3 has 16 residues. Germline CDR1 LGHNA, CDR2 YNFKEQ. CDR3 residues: CASSQAAEVFYNEQFF.

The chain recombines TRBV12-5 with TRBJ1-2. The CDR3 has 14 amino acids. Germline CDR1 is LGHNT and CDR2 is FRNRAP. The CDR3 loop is CASGLVGANYGYTF.

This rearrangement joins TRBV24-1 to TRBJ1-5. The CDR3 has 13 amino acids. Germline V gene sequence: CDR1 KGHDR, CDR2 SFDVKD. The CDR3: CATSVGLNQPQHF.